The subject of this entry is one T cell receptor beta chain. Per the germline V gene, CDR1 is DFQATT and CDR2 is SNEGSKA (reference sequence). The CDR3 spans 17 residues. The ends lost 6 bases at V and 0 bases at J; junction bases unmatched: 7. The source of the sample is a study of T cells after yellow fever vaccination. Making TCR cDNA involved 5'RACE template switching, which added UMIs and a universal primer site. TCRdb itself ran the 5' RACE reads through MiXCR, one entry per CDR3 protein. Of about 320,000 distinct CDR3 sequences listed, 3.5% to 4.5% were seen once; the top ten hold roughly a fifth.

This TCR was sampled from a man in his late teens or twenties who received the YFV17D yellow fever vaccine. The sequencing here drew on PBMCs, taken 15 days after the yellow fever booster vaccination. The chain is built from TRBV20-1 and TRBJ2-3; 15 bases map to TRBD2. The CDR3 spells CSAPGTSGGFSTDTQYF. CDR3 coding DNA: TGCAGTGCCCCCGGGACTAGCGGGGGGTTTAGCACAGATACGCAGTATTTT.